A selection of T cell receptor beta chains follows, all from one sample in a study of T cell repertoires in cytomegalovirus infection. TCRdb analysed the reads with MiXCR anew, one entry per CDR3 protein. This repertoire shows 150,000 to 200,000 distinct CDR3 sequences, 8.5% to 10% found once; its top ten account for roughly 4.8%. The source material was PBMCs. Receptors originate from a human donor in good health (CMV status not recorded). Some clones in this sample may be carry-over from other donors' samples. Each CDR3 is given with its conserved first and last residue. A D gene is named only where the DNA matches it firmly. A row's size may be missing; if present it is once, few, many or a size class.

d_gene: TRBD1
len: 15
v_gene: TRBV6-2/TRBV6-3
j_gene: TRBJ2-5
abundance: -
CDR3aa: CASSYGQGIWETQYF
CDR3nt: TGTGCCAGCAGTTACGGACAGGGAATCTGGGAGACCCAGTACTTC

d_gene: -
len: 12
v_gene: TRBV5-1
j_gene: TRBJ1-1
abundance: -
CDR3aa: CASSLGRGEAFF
CDR3nt: TGCGCCAGCAGCTTGGGACGGGGTGAAGCTTTCTTT

d_gene: -
len: 16
v_gene: TRBV7-6
j_gene: TRBJ2-1
abundance: many
CDR3aa: CASSLSVETAFGEQFF
CDR3nt: TGTGCCAGCAGCTTATCGGTTGAGACTGCGTTCGGTGAGCAGTTCTTC

d_gene: -
len: 13
v_gene: TRBV19
j_gene: TRBJ1-2
abundance: many
CDR3aa: CASSIQEGNGYTF
CDR3nt: TGTGCCAGTAGTATTCAAGAGGGGAATGGCTACACCTTC

d_gene: TRBD1
len: 15
v_gene: TRBV4-1
j_gene: TRBJ1-5
abundance: -
CDR3aa: CASSKGTGGGQPQHF
CDR3nt: TGCGCCAGCAGCAAGGGGACAGGGGGCGGTCAGCCCCAGCATTTT

d_gene: -
len: 14
v_gene: TRBV7-9
j_gene: TRBJ1-2
abundance: many
CDR3aa: CASSLRHSSNGYTF
CDR3nt: TGTGCCAGCAGCCTCCGACACAGTTCCAATGGCTACACCTTC

d_gene: TRBD1
len: 15
v_gene: TRBV7-2
j_gene: TRBJ1-2
abundance: many
CDR3aa: CASSSRRQGKNGYTF
CDR3nt: TGTGCCAGCAGCTCGAGAAGACAGGGTAAAAATGGCTACACCTTC

d_gene: TRBD1
len: 16
v_gene: TRBV7-6
j_gene: TRBJ2-5
abundance: many
CDR3aa: CASSRGTVPLQETQYF
CDR3nt: TGTGCCAGCAGCCGTGGGACAGTGCCGCTCCAAGAGACCCAGTACTTC

d_gene: -
len: 15
v_gene: TRBV27
j_gene: TRBJ1-4
abundance: -
CDR3aa: CASSQSWDGNEKLFF
CDR3nt: TGTGCCAGCAGTCAGAGTTGGGACGGCAATGAAAAACTGTTTTTT

d_gene: -
len: 15
v_gene: TRBV6-2/TRBV6-3
j_gene: TRBJ1-6
abundance: many
CDR3aa: CASSYDRTYNSPLHF
CDR3nt: TGTGCCAGCAGTTACGACAGGACCTATAATTCACCCCTCCACTTT

d_gene: -
len: 12
v_gene: TRBV29-1
j_gene: TRBJ2-3
abundance: -
CDR3aa: CSVASFTDTQYF
CDR3nt: TGCAGCGTTGCCTCCTTCACAGATACGCAGTATTTT

d_gene: -
len: 14
v_gene: TRBV5-6
j_gene: TRBJ2-1
abundance: few
CDR3aa: CASSLGDGYNEQFF
CDR3nt: TGTGCCAGCAGCTTGGGGGACGGATACAATGAGCAGTTCTTC

d_gene: -
len: 12
v_gene: TRBV6-2/TRBV6-3
j_gene: TRBJ1-1
abundance: many
CDR3aa: CASSYLNTEAFF
CDR3nt: TGTGCCAGCAGTTATCTGAACACTGAAGCTTTCTTT

d_gene: TRBD2
len: 15
v_gene: TRBV11-2
j_gene: TRBJ2-1
abundance: few
CDR3aa: CASSRTSGGGNEQFF
CDR3nt: TGTGCCAGCAGCCGGACTAGCGGGGGGGGCAATGAGCAGTTCTTC

d_gene: -
len: 13
v_gene: TRBV6-2/TRBV6-3
j_gene: TRBJ1-1
abundance: many
CDR3aa: CASSYRDNTEAFF
CDR3nt: TGTGCCAGCAGTTACCGGGACAACACTGAAGCTTTCTTT

d_gene: -
len: 15
v_gene: TRBV12-3/TRBV12-4
j_gene: TRBJ1-5
abundance: -
CDR3aa: CASSLDNPSNQPQHF
CDR3nt: TGTGCCAGCAGTCTGGACAACCCTAGCAATCAGCCCCAGCATTTT

d_gene: TRBD1
len: 15
v_gene: TRBV28
j_gene: TRBJ1-5
abundance: many
CDR3aa: CASSLGQGYRQPQHF
CDR3nt: TGTGCCAGCAGTTTAGGACAGGGTTACCGTCAGCCCCAGCATTTT

d_gene: -
len: 15
v_gene: TRBV11-2
j_gene: TRBJ2-6
abundance: many
CDR3aa: CASTRTVSGANVLTF
CDR3nt: TGTGCCAGCACCCGGACAGTTTCTGGGGCCAACGTCCTGACTTTC

d_gene: -
len: 11
v_gene: TRBV29-1
j_gene: TRBJ2-1
abundance: few
CDR3aa: CSVEIGVTVFF
CDR3nt: TGCAGCGTTGAGATAGGGGTAACAGTATTCTTC

d_gene: TRBD2
len: 20
v_gene: TRBV7-2
j_gene: TRBJ2-6
abundance: many
CDR3aa: CASSSTPGLAGRRGANVLTF
CDR3nt: TGTGCCAGCAGCTCTACTCCGGGACTAGCGGGAAGGCGGGGGGCCAACGTCCTGACTTTC

d_gene: -
len: 15
v_gene: TRBV20-1
j_gene: TRBJ2-2
abundance: -
CDR3aa: CSARDSKVWDGELFF
CDR3nt: TGCAGTGCTAGAGACTCCAAGGTGTGGGACGGGGAGCTGTTTTTT

d_gene: TRBD1
len: 15
v_gene: TRBV7-2
j_gene: TRBJ1-1
abundance: few
CDR3aa: CASSGTGGWNTEAFF
CDR3nt: TGTGCCAGCAGCGGGACAGGGGGCTGGAACACTGAAGCTTTCTTT

d_gene: TRBD1
len: 14
v_gene: TRBV28
j_gene: TRBJ2-1
abundance: -
CDR3aa: CATATPDRGHEQFF
CDR3nt: TGTGCCACAGCCACCCCCGACAGGGGCCATGAGCAGTTCTTC

d_gene: -
len: 11
v_gene: TRBV7-9
j_gene: TRBJ2-7
abundance: many
CDR3aa: CASSLVRDLDF
CDR3nt: TGTGCCAGCAGCTTAGTCCGGGACCTAGACTTC

d_gene: -
len: 14
v_gene: TRBV30
j_gene: TRBJ2-5
abundance: many
CDR3aa: CAWSDQGIGETQYF
CDR3nt: TGTGCCTGGAGTGACCAGGGGATCGGAGAGACCCAGTACTTC

d_gene: TRBD1
len: 17
v_gene: TRBV6-6
j_gene: TRBJ1-4
abundance: many
CDR3aa: CASSFTGGRATNEKLFF
CDR3nt: TGTGCCAGCAGTTTTACAGGGGGACGAGCAACTAATGAAAAACTGTTTTTT

d_gene: -
len: 17
v_gene: TRBV7-9
j_gene: TRBJ1-1
abundance: -
CDR3aa: CASSLMGLARSNTEAFF
CDR3nt: TGTGCCAGCAGCTTAATGGGGCTGGCACGGTCGAACACTGAAGCTTTCTTT

d_gene: TRBD1
len: 18
v_gene: TRBV19
j_gene: TRBJ1-5
abundance: -
CDR3aa: CASSIRQGRVASNQPQHF
CDR3nt: TGTGCCAGTAGTATACGACAGGGGAGAGTTGCGAGCAATCAGCCCCAGCATTTT

d_gene: TRBD2
len: 15
v_gene: TRBV7-2
j_gene: TRBJ2-3
abundance: many
CDR3aa: CASSSTSGTGDTQYF
CDR3nt: TGTGCCAGCAGCTCGACTAGCGGAACGGGGGATACGCAGTATTTT

d_gene: TRBD2
len: 16
v_gene: TRBV28
j_gene: TRBJ2-1
abundance: many
CDR3aa: CASRGLAGDKYNEQFF
CDR3nt: TGTGCCAGCAGGGGACTAGCGGGAGATAAGTACAATGAGCAGTTCTTC

d_gene: -
len: 12
v_gene: TRBV28
j_gene: TRBJ2-5
abundance: many
CDR3aa: CASSFLGETQYF
CDR3nt: TGTGCCAGCAGTTTTTTGGGGGAGACCCAGTACTTC

d_gene: -
len: 13
v_gene: TRBV24-1
j_gene: TRBJ1-2
abundance: many
CDR3aa: CATSDGTGIGYTF
CDR3nt: TGTGCCACCAGTGACGGAACAGGGATCGGCTACACCTTC

d_gene: -
len: 15
v_gene: TRBV7-2
j_gene: TRBJ1-5
abundance: many
CDR3aa: CASSLGQLRNQPQHF
CDR3nt: TGTGCCAGCAGCTTAGGACAGCTCCGCAATCAGCCCCAGCATTTT

d_gene: TRBD1
len: 14
v_gene: TRBV20-1
j_gene: TRBJ1-6
abundance: -
CDR3aa: CSASSGTGNSPLHF
CDR3nt: TGCAGTGCTAGCTCCGGGACAGGGAATTCACCCCTCCACTTT

d_gene: -
len: 13
v_gene: TRBV15
j_gene: TRBJ1-2
abundance: -
CDR3aa: CATSTNFPEGYTF
CDR3nt: TGTGCCACCAGCACCAACTTCCCGGAGGGCTACACCTTC

d_gene: -
len: 16
v_gene: TRBV14
j_gene: TRBJ1-5
abundance: -
CDR3aa: CASSQVWRYSNQPQHF
CDR3nt: TGTGCCAGCAGCCAAGTGTGGCGATATAGCAATCAGCCCCAGCATTTT

d_gene: TRBD2
len: 14
v_gene: TRBV7-2
j_gene: TRBJ2-3
abundance: many
CDR3aa: CASSLDLAGSAQYF
CDR3nt: TGTGCCAGCAGCTTAGACCTAGCGGGATCGGCGCAGTATTTT

d_gene: -
len: 12
v_gene: TRBV7-8
j_gene: TRBJ2-5
abundance: many
CDR3aa: CASFKYGETQYF
CDR3nt: TGTGCCAGCTTTAAATACGGCGAGACCCAGTACTTC

d_gene: -
len: 13
v_gene: TRBV6-6
j_gene: TRBJ1-5
abundance: -
CDR3aa: CASSYTEGQPQHF
CDR3nt: TGTGCCAGCAGCTATACCGAGGGGCAGCCCCAGCATTTT

d_gene: -
len: 14
v_gene: TRBV20-1
j_gene: TRBJ1-2
abundance: -
CDR3aa: CSAPDRRFNYGYTF
CDR3nt: TGCAGTGCTCCGGACAGAAGATTTAACTATGGCTACACCTTC

d_gene: -
len: 16
v_gene: TRBV7-9
j_gene: TRBJ1-6
abundance: -
CDR3aa: CASSFLPGPGNSPLHF
CDR3nt: TGTGCCAGCAGCTTCCTTCCAGGTCCTGGTAATTCACCCCTCCACTTT

d_gene: -
len: 13
v_gene: TRBV28
j_gene: TRBJ2-2
abundance: many
CDR3aa: CASSLLGAGELFF
CDR3nt: TGTGCCAGCAGCTTGCTGGGGGCCGGGGAGCTGTTTTTT

d_gene: -
len: 13
v_gene: TRBV2
j_gene: TRBJ1-6
abundance: -
CDR3aa: CASRGQYNSPLHF
CDR3nt: TGTGCCAGCCGAGGGCAGTATAATTCACCCCTCCACTTT

d_gene: -
len: 10
v_gene: TRBV28
j_gene: TRBJ1-4
abundance: -
CDR3aa: CATEQEKLFF
CDR3nt: TGTGCCACCGAGCAGGAAAAACTGTTTTTT

d_gene: -
len: 15
v_gene: TRBV15
j_gene: TRBJ2-1
abundance: many
CDR3aa: CATSRGGLLYNEQFF
CDR3nt: TGTGCCACCAGCAGAGGTGGTCTACTCTACAATGAGCAGTTCTTC

d_gene: TRBD1
len: 15
v_gene: TRBV7-2
j_gene: TRBJ2-2
abundance: many
CDR3aa: CASSIGTGVGGELFF
CDR3nt: TGTGCCAGCAGCATTGGGACAGGGGTGGGCGGGGAGCTGTTTTTT

d_gene: -
len: 13
v_gene: TRBV20-1
j_gene: TRBJ1-5
abundance: -
CDR3aa: CSAEGGSNQPQHF
CDR3nt: TGCAGTGCCGAAGGGGGTAGCAATCAGCCCCAGCATTTT

d_gene: -
len: 12
v_gene: TRBV9
j_gene: TRBJ2-1
abundance: few
CDR3aa: CASSPPGAEQFF
CDR3nt: TGTGCCAGCAGCCCTCCGGGGGCTGAGCAGTTCTTC

d_gene: -
len: 16
v_gene: TRBV9
j_gene: TRBJ2-5
abundance: -
CDR3aa: CASSVGPGKDRETQYF
CDR3nt: TGTGCCAGCAGCGTAGGGCCAGGGAAGGACCGGGAGACCCAGTACTTC

d_gene: -
len: 14
v_gene: TRBV12-3/TRBV12-4
j_gene: TRBJ2-7
abundance: many
CDR3aa: CASRRDWSSYEQYF
CDR3nt: TGTGCCAGCAGAAGGGACTGGAGCTCCTACGAGCAGTACTTC

d_gene: TRBD1
len: 14
v_gene: TRBV6-2/TRBV6-3
j_gene: TRBJ2-7
abundance: -
CDR3aa: CASRSRQGGYEQYF
CDR3nt: TGTGCCAGCAGGTCAAGACAGGGGGGCTACGAGCAGTACTTC

d_gene: -
len: 14
v_gene: TRBV11-2
j_gene: TRBJ1-6
abundance: few
CDR3aa: CASPGPLFNSPLHF
CDR3nt: TGTGCCAGCCCGGGACCGCTCTTTAATTCACCCCTCCACTTT

d_gene: TRBD2
len: 13
v_gene: TRBV29-1
j_gene: TRBJ2-3
abundance: -
CDR3aa: CSVEVGGADTQYF
CDR3nt: TGCAGCGTTGAAGTCGGGGGGGCAGATACGCAGTATTTT

d_gene: TRBD1
len: 14
v_gene: TRBV20-1
j_gene: TRBJ1-1
abundance: few
CDR3aa: CSAGYRGRNTEAFF
CDR3nt: TGCAGTGCTGGATACAGGGGCCGGAACACTGAAGCTTTCTTT

d_gene: TRBD2
len: 13
v_gene: TRBV10-3
j_gene: TRBJ2-7
abundance: -
CDR3aa: CAISEPSGGEQYF
CDR3nt: TGTGCCATCAGTGAGCCAAGCGGGGGCGAGCAGTACTTC

d_gene: -
len: 15
v_gene: TRBV5-1
j_gene: TRBJ2-3
abundance: few
CDR3aa: CASSLVGQLTDTQYF
CDR3nt: TGCGCCAGCAGCTTGGTTGGACAGCTCACAGATACGCAGTATTTT

d_gene: -
len: 14
v_gene: TRBV24-1
j_gene: TRBJ2-7
abundance: -
CDR3aa: CATASTGPGYEQYF
CDR3nt: TGTGCCACCGCCTCCACAGGGCCGGGCTACGAGCAGTACTTC

d_gene: TRBD2
len: 17
v_gene: TRBV2
j_gene: TRBJ2-3
abundance: few
CDR3aa: CASSPIGLAGGTDTQYF
CDR3nt: TGTGCCAGCAGCCCTATAGGACTAGCGGGAGGGACAGATACGCAGTATTTT

d_gene: TRBD2
len: 12
v_gene: TRBV14
j_gene: TRBJ2-1
abundance: many
CDR3aa: CASSRDYGEQFF
CDR3nt: TGTGCCAGCAGCCGGGACTACGGCGAGCAGTTCTTC

d_gene: -
len: 13
v_gene: TRBV7-6
j_gene: TRBJ2-1
abundance: many
CDR3aa: CASSLGPSNEQFF
CDR3nt: TGTGCCAGCAGCTTAGGGCCTTCCAATGAGCAGTTCTTC